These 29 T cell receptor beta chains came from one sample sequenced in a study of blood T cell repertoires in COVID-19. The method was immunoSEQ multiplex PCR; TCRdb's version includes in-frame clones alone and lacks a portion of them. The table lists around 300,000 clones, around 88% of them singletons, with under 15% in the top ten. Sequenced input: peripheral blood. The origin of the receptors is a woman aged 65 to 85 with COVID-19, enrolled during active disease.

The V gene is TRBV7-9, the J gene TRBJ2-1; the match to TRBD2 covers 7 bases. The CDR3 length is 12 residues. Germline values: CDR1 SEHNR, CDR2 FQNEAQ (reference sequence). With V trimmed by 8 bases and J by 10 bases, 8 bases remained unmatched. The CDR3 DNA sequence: TGTGCCAGCCGCCCACTGGGAGGGGAGCAGTTCTTC. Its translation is CASRPLGGEQFF.

In DNA, the CDR3 is TGTGCCATCAGTGAAGGTAGCGGGGCCTCCTACGAGCAGTACTTC. This gives the protein CAISEGSGASYEQYF. V and J are TRBV10-3 and TRBJ2-7; TRBD2 matches 8 bases. Germline CDR1 reads ENHRY; CDR2 reads SYGVKD. This CDR3 comprises 15 residues. V lost 3 bases to trimming and J lost 0 bases; unmatched junction nucleotides: 4.

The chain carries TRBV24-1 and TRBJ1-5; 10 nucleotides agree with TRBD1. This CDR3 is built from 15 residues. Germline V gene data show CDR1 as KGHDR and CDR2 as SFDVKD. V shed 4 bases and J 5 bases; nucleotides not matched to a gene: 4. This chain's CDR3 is CATSDSGTGDQPQHF. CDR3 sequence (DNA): TGTGCCACCAGTGACTCCGGGACAGGGGATCAGCCCCAGCATTTT.

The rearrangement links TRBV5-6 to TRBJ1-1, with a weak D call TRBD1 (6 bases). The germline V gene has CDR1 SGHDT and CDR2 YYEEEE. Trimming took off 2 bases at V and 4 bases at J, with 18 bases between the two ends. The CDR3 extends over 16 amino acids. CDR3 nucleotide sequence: TGTGCCAGCAGCTTAGCTACAGGGATGTCTGGCACTGAAGCTTTCTTT. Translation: CASSLATGMSGTEAFF.

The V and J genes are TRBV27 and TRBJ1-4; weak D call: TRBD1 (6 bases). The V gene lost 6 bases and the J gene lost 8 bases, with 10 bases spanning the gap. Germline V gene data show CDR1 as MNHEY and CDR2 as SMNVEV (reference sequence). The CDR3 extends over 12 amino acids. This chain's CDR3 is CASRQGGEKLFF. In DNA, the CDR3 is TGTGCCAGCAGACAGGGCGGCGAAAAACTGTTTTTT.

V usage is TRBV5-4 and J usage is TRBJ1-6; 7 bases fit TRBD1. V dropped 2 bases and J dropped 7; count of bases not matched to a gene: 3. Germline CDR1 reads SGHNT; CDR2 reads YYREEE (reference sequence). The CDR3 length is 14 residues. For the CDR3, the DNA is TGTGCCAGCAGCTTCTCAGGGGGGAATTCACCCCTCCACTTT. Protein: CASSFSGGNSPLHF.

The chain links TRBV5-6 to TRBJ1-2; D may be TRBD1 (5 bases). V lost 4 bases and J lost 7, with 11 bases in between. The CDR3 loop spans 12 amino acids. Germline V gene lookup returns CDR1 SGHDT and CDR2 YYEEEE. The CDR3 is CASSPGVGGYTF. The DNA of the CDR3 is TGTGCCAGCAGCCCGGGGGTAGGTGGCTACACCTTC.

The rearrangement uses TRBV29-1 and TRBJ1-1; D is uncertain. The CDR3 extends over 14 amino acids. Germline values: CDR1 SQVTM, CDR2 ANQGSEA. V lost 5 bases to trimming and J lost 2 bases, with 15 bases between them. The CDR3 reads CSVPRPGSNTEAFF. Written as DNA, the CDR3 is TGCAGCGTTCCACGTCCAGGCAGTAACACTGAAGCTTTCTTT.

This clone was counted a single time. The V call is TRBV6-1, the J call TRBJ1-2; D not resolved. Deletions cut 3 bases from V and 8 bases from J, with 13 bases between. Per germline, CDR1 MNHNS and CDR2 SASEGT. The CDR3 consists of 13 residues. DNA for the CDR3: TGTGCCAGCAGTGAGCGAGAGATTCGCGGCTACACCTTC. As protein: CASSEREIRGYTF.

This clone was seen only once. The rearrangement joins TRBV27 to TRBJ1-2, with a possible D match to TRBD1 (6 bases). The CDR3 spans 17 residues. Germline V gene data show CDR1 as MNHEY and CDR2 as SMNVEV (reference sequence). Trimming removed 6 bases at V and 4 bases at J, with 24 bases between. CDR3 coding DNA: TGTGCCAGCAGCCTTAACCCTTCCACAGGGATTGTCTATGGCTACACCTTC. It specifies CASSLNPSTGIVYGYTF.

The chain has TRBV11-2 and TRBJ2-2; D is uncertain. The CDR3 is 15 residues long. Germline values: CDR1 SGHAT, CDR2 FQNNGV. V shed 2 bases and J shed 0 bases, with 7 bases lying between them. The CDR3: CASSLTRSNTGELFF. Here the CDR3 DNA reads TGTGCCAGCAGCTTAACGAGATCGAACACCGGGGAGCTGTTTTTT. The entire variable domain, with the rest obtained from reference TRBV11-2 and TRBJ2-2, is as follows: EAGVAQSPRYKIIEKRQSVAFWCNPISGHATLYWYQQILGQGPKLLIQFQNNGVVDDSQLPKDRFSAERLKGVDSTLKIQPAKLEDSAVYLCASSLTRSNTGELFFGEGSRLTVL.

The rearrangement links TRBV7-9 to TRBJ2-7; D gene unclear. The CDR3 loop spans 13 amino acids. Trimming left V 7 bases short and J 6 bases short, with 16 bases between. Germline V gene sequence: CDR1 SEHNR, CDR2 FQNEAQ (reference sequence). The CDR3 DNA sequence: TGTGCCAGCACCTCCCTGCTAGGATCCGAGCAGTACTTC. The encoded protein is CASTSLLGSEQYF.

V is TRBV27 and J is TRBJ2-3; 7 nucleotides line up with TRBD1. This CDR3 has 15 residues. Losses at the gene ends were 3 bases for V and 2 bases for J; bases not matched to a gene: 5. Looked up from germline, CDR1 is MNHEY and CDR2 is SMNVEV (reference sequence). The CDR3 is CASSFQGQSTDTQYF. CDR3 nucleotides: TGTGCCAGCAGTTTCCAGGGACAGTCCACAGATACGCAGTATTTT.

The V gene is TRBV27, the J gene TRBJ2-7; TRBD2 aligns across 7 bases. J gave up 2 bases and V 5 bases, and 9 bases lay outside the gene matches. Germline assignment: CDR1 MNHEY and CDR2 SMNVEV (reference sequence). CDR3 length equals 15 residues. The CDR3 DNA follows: TGTGCCAGCAGTCTCTATCCGGGAGGAACCTACGAGCAGTACTTC. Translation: CASSLYPGGTYEQYF.

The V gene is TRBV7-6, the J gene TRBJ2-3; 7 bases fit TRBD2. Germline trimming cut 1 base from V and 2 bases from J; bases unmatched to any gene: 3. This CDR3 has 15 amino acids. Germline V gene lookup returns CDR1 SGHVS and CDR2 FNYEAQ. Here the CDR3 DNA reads TGTGCCAGCAGCTTAGAGCGGGGAGACACAGATACGCAGTATTTT. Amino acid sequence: CASSLERGDTDTQYF.

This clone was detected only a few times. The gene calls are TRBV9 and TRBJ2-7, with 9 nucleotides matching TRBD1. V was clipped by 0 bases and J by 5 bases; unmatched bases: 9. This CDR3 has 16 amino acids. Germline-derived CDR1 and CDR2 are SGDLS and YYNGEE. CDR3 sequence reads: CASSVGGDRDLHEQYF. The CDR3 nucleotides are TGTGCCAGCAGCGTAGGAGGGGACAGGGACCTGCACGAGCAGTACTTC.

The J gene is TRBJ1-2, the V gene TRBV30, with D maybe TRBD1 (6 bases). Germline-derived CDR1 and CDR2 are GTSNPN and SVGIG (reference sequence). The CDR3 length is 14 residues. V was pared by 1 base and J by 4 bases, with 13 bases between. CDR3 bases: TGTGCCTGGAGTGGAGGGGGTTCGAGCTATGGCTACACCTTC. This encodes CAWSGGGSSYGYTF.

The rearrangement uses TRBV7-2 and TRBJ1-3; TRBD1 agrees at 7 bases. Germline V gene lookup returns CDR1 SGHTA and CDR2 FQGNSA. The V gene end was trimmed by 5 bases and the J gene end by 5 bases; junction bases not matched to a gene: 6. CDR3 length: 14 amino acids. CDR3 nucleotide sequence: TGTGCCAGCAGCCTCGGGACAGACCGAAACACCATATATTTT. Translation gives CASSLGTDRNTIYF.

The CDR3 coding sequence is TGCAGCGCTCCCCGATTTGGGGGGGAGAAGAACACTGAAGCTTTCTTT. It yields the protein CSAPRFGGEKNTEAFF. This chain joins TRBV29-1 and TRBJ1-1; D is possibly TRBD1 (5 bases). V lost 7 bases, J lost 1 base, and 22 bases lay in between. The CDR3 is 16 residues long. Germline V lookup: CDR1 SQVTM, CDR2 ANQGSEA. The full variable domain, in which reference TRBV29-1 and TRBJ1-1 provide the parts outside the CDR3, is SAVISQKPSRDICQRGTSLTIQCQVDSQVTMMFWYRQQPGQSLTLIATANQGSEATYESGFVIDKFPISRPNLTFSTLTVSNMSPEDSSIYLCSAPRFGGEKNTEAFFGQGTRLTVV.

The CDR3 is CASSRSCQFGQPMDKAYTEAFF. Written as DNA, the CDR3 is TGTGCCAGCAGCAGATCCTGTCAATTCGGACAGCCTATGGACAAAGCGTACACTGAAGCTTTCTTT. J is TRBJ1-1 and V is TRBV21-1; TRBD1 is the table's D call, not checked against the DNA. TRBV21-1 is an annotated pseudogene. The CDR3 consists of 22 residues.

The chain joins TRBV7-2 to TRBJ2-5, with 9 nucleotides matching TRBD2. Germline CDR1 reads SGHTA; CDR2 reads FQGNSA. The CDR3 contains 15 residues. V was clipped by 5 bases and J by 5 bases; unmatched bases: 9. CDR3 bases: TGTGCCAGCAGCACGGGACTAGCAAACAGGGAGACCCAGTACTTC. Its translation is CASSTGLANRETQYF.

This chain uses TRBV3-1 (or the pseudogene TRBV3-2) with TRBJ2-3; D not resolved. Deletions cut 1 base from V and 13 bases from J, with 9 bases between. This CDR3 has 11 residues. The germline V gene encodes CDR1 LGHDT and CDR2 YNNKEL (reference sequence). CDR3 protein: CASSQVQAKYF. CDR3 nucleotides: TGTGCCAGCAGCCAAGTCCAAGCGAAGTATTTT.

The CDR3, as DNA: TGTGCCAGCAGTGGACAGGGAAACGGCTACACCTTC. This codes for CASSGQGNGYTF. The chain recombines TRBV6-6 with TRBJ1-2; TRBD1 matches 8 bases. The J segment lost 8 bases and the V segment lost 5 bases, leaving 4 bases of the junction unmatched. Germline assignment: CDR1 MNHNY and CDR2 SVGAGI (reference sequence). This CDR3 is 12 amino acids long.

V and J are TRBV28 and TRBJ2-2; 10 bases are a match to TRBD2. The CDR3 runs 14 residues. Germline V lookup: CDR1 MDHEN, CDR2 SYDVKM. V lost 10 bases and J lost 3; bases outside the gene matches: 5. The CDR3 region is CATGTSVYTGELFF. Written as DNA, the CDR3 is TGTGCCACCGGGACTAGCGTGTACACCGGGGAGCTGTTTTTT.

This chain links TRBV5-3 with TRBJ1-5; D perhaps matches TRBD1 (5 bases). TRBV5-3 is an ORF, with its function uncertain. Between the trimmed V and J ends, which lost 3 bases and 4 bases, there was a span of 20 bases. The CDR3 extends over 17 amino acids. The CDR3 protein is CARSSTERDGLNQPQHF. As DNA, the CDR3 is TGTGCCAGAAGCTCGACGGAGCGGGACGGGCTAAATCAGCCCCAGCATTTT.

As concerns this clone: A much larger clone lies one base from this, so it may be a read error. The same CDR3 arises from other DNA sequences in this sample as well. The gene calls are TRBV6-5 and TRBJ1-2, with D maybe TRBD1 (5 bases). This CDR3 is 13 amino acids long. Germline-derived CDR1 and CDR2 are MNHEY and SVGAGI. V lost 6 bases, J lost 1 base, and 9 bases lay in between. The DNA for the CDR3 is TGTGCCAGCAGCTCCCAGGGTAACTATGGCTACACCTTC. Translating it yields CASSSQGNYGYTF.

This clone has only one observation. The CDR3 is CAWSPGTGGTEAFF. The CDR3 nucleotides read TGTGCCTGGAGTCCCGGGACAGGGGGAACTGAAGCTTTCTTT. The chain joins TRBV30 to TRBJ1-1, with 11 bases that match TRBD1. The ends lost 2 bases at V and 5 bases at J; junction bases unmatched: 4. CDR3 length: 14 residues. Per the germline V gene, CDR1 is GTSNPN and CDR2 is SVGIG (reference sequence).

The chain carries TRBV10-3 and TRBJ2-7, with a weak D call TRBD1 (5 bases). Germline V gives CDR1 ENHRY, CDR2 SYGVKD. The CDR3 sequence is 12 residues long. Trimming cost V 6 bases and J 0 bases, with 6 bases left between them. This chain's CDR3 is CAIRDTSYEQYF. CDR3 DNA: TGTGCCATCAGGGACACCTCCTACGAGCAGTACTTC.

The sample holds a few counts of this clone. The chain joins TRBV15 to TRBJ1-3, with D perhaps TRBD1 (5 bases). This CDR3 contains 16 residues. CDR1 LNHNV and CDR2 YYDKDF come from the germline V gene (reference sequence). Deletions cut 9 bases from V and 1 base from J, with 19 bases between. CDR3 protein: CATQGRQGGSGNTIYF. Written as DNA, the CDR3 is TGTGCCACACAAGGGAGGCAGGGAGGTTCTGGAAACACCATATATTTT.